What follows are 29 T cell receptor beta chains derived from one specimen sequenced in a study of regulatory T cells in long-lasting Graves disease. Indicated time point: newly diagnosed GD, antithyroid drugs for less than 3 months. PBMC RNA served as the TCR library source. Combining iRepertoire HTBI primers with Arm-PCR of CDR3 regions, the authors built TCR beta libraries. Each CDR3 protein is one row after TCRdb ran MiXCR on the multiplex PCR reads. The sample comprises fewer than 550,000 distinct CDR3 sequences, 15% to 20% of which are singletons, and roughly 25% rests with the top ten. These data are also associated with another study on T cells in Graves' hyperthyroidism and ophthalmopathy.

Sample: peripheral blood mononuclear cells (PBMCs), taken at new diagnosis, from a patient treated with antithyroid drugs. These TCRs come from a woman aged 35-60 years with Graves disease.

This clonotype was detected a few times. This chain links TRBV24-1 with TRBJ1-2; D is uncertain. Looked up from germline, CDR1 is KGHDR and CDR2 is SFDVKD. Deletions cut 2 bases from V and 8 bases from J, with 8 bases between. CDR3 length: 12 amino acids. CDR3 amino acids: CATSDWARGYTF. The CDR3 DNA reads as TGTGCCACCAGTGATTGGGCGCGGGGCTACACCTTC.

The rearrangement links TRBV2 to TRBJ1-6; the match to TRBD1 covers 8 bases. Germline V CDR1 and CDR2: SNHLY, FYNNEI. With 4 bases clipped from V and 9 bases from J, the junction kept 8 bases outside the gene matches. This CDR3 contains 15 residues. The CDR3 region is CASSADRVGSSPLHF. The DNA of the CDR3 is TGTGCCAGCAGTGCGGACAGGGTCGGGAGTTCACCCCTCCACTTT.

This clonotype was seen at least ten times. The chain combines TRBV18 with TRBJ1-6, with D perhaps matching TRBD1 (5 bases). This CDR3 has 15 amino acids. Deletions cut 0 bases from V and 5 bases from J, with 8 bases between. Germline values: CDR1 KGHSH, CDR2 LQKENI. CDR3 nucleotide sequence: TGTGCCAGCTCACCACCGGGGCGGAATAATTCACCCCTCCACTTT. Translating gives CASSPPGRNNSPLHF. The full variable domain, its missing parts supplied by reference TRBV18 and TRBJ1-6, is NAGVMQNPRHLVRRRGQEARLRCSPMKGHSHVYWYRQLPEEGLKFMVYLQKENIIDESGMPKERFSAEFPKEGPSILRIQQVVRGDSAAYFCASSPPGRNNSPLHFGNGTRLTVT.

The V call is TRBV20-1, the J call TRBJ2-1; D uncertain. Trimming pared 3 bases from V and 7 bases from J, leaving 13 bases between. This CDR3 has 13 amino acids. CDR1 DFQATT and CDR2 SNEGSKA come from the germline V gene (reference sequence). CDR3 loop: CSASWQVVNEQFF. The CDR3 DNA reads TGCAGTGCTAGTTGGCAGGTGGTTAATGAGCAGTTCTTC.

This clonotype was observed at least ten times. The chain links TRBV11-2 to TRBJ2-1; D remains ambiguous. The V gene lost 0 bases and the J gene lost 0 bases, with 6 bases spanning the gap. CDR1 is SGHAT, CDR2 FQNNGV, per germline. There are 15 residues in the CDR3. CDR3 sequence reads: CASSLDSASYNEQFF. The CDR3 bases are TGTGCCAGCAGCTTAGATTCAGCCTCCTACAATGAGCAGTTCTTC.

This clonotype has at least ten counts. This sequence joins TRBV5-1 and TRBJ1-1; D uncertain. V was pared by 2 bases and J by 1 base, with 12 bases between. Looked up from germline, CDR1 is SGHRS and CDR2 is YFSETQ. CDR3 length: 15 residues. The DNA of the CDR3 is TGCGCCAGCAGCTTCAAAGGGCCGCAGAACACTGAAGCTTTCTTT. Protein product: CASSFKGPQNTEAFF.

A few counts support this clonotype. The chain recombines TRBV30 with TRBJ1-6, with D possibly TRBD1 on 5 matching bases. Per germline, CDR1 GTSNPN and CDR2 SVGIG (reference sequence). Trimming removed 5 bases from V and 5 bases from J, with 10 bases in between. The CDR3 totals 13 residues. The CDR3 loop reads CAWAGAHNSPLHF. The CDR3, as DNA: TGTGCCTGGGCCGGGGCTCATAATTCACCCCTCCACTTT. Full variable domain (outside the CDR3, taken from reference TRBV30 and TRBJ1-6): SQTIHQWPATLVQPVGSPLSLECTVEGTSNPNLYWYRQAAGRGLQLLFYSVGIGQISSEVPQNLSASRPQDRQFILSSKKLLLSDSGFYLCAWAGAHNSPLHFGNGTRLTVT.

This clonotype showed up just a few times. The chain employs TRBV10-2 and TRBJ1-1, with D tentatively TRBD1 (5 bases). The CDR3 covers 13 residues. V lost 9 bases and J 1 base, leaving 12 bases between the germline ends. Germline assignment: CDR1 WSHSY and CDR2 SAAADI. CDR3 loop: CASTSQGNTEAFF. The CDR3 DNA follows: TGCGCCAGTACGTCCCAGGGGAACACTGAAGCTTTCTTT.

This clonotype occurred many times. The chain links TRBV7-8 to TRBJ2-7; no reliable D call. The CDR3 is 12 residues long. Trimming cost V 3 bases and J 6 bases, with 9 bases left between them. Germline V gene sequence: CDR1 SGHVS, CDR2 FQNEAQ. In DNA, the CDR3 is TGTGCCAGCAGCTTGGGGTCTGGCGAGCAGTACTTC. This encodes CASSLGSGEQYF.

This clonotype occurred a few times. The V call is TRBV19, the J call TRBJ1-5; possible D gene TRBD1, 5 bases. Between the trimmed V and J ends, which lost 6 bases and 0 bases, there was a span of 18 bases. The CDR3 length is 17 residues. Germline V gene lookup returns CDR1 LNHDA and CDR2 SQIVND (reference sequence). CDR3 bases: TGTGCCAGTAGATATGACGGGGGAGCTTATAGCAATCAGCCCCAGCATTTT. Amino acids: CASRYDGGAYSNQPQHF.

This clonotype came up a few times. The rearrangement links TRBV20-1 to TRBJ2-7; perhaps D is TRBD1 or TRBD2 (5 bases each). This CDR3 is built from 15 residues. With 1 base removed from V and 5 bases from J, the gap between germline ends came to 18 bases. Germline CDR1 reads DFQATT; CDR2 reads SNEGSKA (reference sequence). The CDR3: CSARVPSALGDEQYF. The CDR3 DNA follows: TGCAGTGCTAGAGTCCCATCCGCCCTGGGGGACGAGCAGTACTTC.

This clonotype was seen ten or more times. The V call is TRBV29-1, the J call TRBJ1-2; possible D gene TRBD1, 5 bases. V was pared by 2 bases and J by 1 base, with 20 bases between. This CDR3 is built from 17 residues. Germline V CDR1 and CDR2: SQVTM, ANQGSEA. CDR3 protein: CSVELLPGRTINYGYTF. DNA for the CDR3: TGCAGCGTTGAACTTCTTCCGGGACGGACGATTAACTATGGCTACACCTTC.

This rearrangement joins TRBV19 to TRBJ1-3, with D unclear. The V and J ends lost 7 bases and 2 bases respectively, with 15 bases between them. From germline, CDR1 is LNHDA and CDR2 SQIVND (reference sequence). CDR3 length equals 15 residues. CDR3 amino acids: CASTVGGSPGNTIYF. The CDR3 nucleotides are TGTGCCAGTACCGTGGGAGGGAGTCCTGGAAACACCATATATTTT.

This clonotype was detected ten times or more. The chain recombines TRBV6-9 with TRBJ2-3; a weak D match, TRBD2 (7 bases). This CDR3 region has 16 residues. The germline gives CDR1 MNHGY, CDR2 SVAAGI. The ends were cut back, 4 bases at V and 2 bases at J, with 16 bases in the middle. DNA of the CDR3: TGTGCCAGCAGTTCCGAGCCGGGGGGCTACACAGATACGCAGTATTTT. This encodes CASSSEPGGYTDTQYF.

The genes are TRBV19 and TRBJ2-7; D could derive from TRBD1 or TRBD2 (6 bases each). V lost 4 bases and J lost 1, with 14 bases in between. The CDR3 consists of 15 residues. Germline V lookup: CDR1 LNHDA, CDR2 SQIVND (reference sequence). Here the CDR3 DNA reads TGTGCCAGTAGTACCGGGGGCGTAAGTTCCTACGAGCAGTACTTC. Its translation: CASSTGGVSSYEQYF.

In its sample, this clonotype ranks as medium-sized. The chain combines TRBV11-2 with TRBJ2-5, with 7 bases matching TRBD1. Germline V gene sequence: CDR1 SGHAT, CDR2 FQNNGV. The CDR3 sequence is 17 residues long. Losses at the gene ends were 5 bases for V and 2 bases for J; bases not matched to a gene: 14. The CDR3 DNA is TGTGCCAGCAGCCCACCGGGACAGCAGGTTCGACAAGAGACCCAGTACTTC. This sequence encodes CASSPPGQQVRQETQYF.

This clonotype turned up a few times. The chain links TRBV2 to TRBJ1-2; 8 bases line up with TRBD1. CDR1 is SNHLY, CDR2 FYNNEI, per germline. V lost 2 bases, J lost 4 bases, and 15 bases stayed unmatched. This CDR3 contains 18 residues. CDR3 residues: CASSEKGGQGARSYGYTF. The DNA of the CDR3 is TGTGCCAGCAGTGAAAAAGGAGGGCAGGGGGCGCGGTCCTATGGCTACACCTTC.

This clonotype has a count of ten or more. The chain couples TRBV30 to TRBJ2-5; D might be TRBD2 (5 bases). CDR1 and CDR2 (germline): GTSNPN, SVGIG (reference sequence). The ends were cut back, 4 bases at V and 2 bases at J, with 8 bases in the middle. This CDR3 region has 12 residues. In DNA form, the CDR3 reads TGTGCCTGGAACTCGGGGCAAGAGACCCAGTACTTC. Residues: CAWNSGQETQYF.

Comment on this clonotype: Without the conserved terminal phenylalanine or tryptophan, this CDR3 likely stems from a read error. This sequence joins TRBV28 and TRBJ1-1; D is undetermined. Germline values: CDR1 MDHEN, CDR2 SYDVKM. Trimming removed 6 bases from V and 6 bases from J, with 11 bases in between. The CDR3 consists of 12 residues. The CDR3 protein is CASSQGWAEAFL. The CDR3 DNA is TGTGCCAGCAGCCAAGGGTGGGCTGAAGCTTTCCTT.

This clonotype has a handful of counts. The CDR3 region is CASSTSSRQETQYF. For the CDR3, the DNA is TGTGCCAGTAGTACCTCATCCAGACAAGAGACCCAGTACTTC. The V call is TRBV19, the J call TRBJ2-5; D unclear. This CDR3 has 14 residues. V was shortened by 4 bases and J by 2 bases, with 11 bases between the two germline ends. Germline assignment: CDR1 LNHDA and CDR2 SQIVND (reference sequence).

The V and J genes are TRBV6-1 and TRBJ1-5; D unclear. This CDR3 has 15 amino acids. CDR1 MNHNS and CDR2 SASEGT come from the germline V gene. V gave up 2 bases and J gave up 3 bases, with 11 bases separating them. The CDR3 DNA sequence: TGTGCCAGCAGTGAAATAACAGCTCTCAATCAGCCCCAGCATTTT. Translating it yields CASSEITALNQPQHF.

This clonotype was detected many times. The chain combines TRBV7-2 with TRBJ1-2; 7 bases agree with TRBD1. Germline V CDR1 and CDR2: SGHTA, FQGNSA. The trim removed 1 base at V and 9 bases at J, leaving 11 bases unmatched. CDR3 size: 15 residues. In DNA form, the CDR3 reads TGTGCCAGCAGCTTAGTCCCCGGACCGACAGGGAGCTACACCTTC. Translated, it gives CASSLVPGPTGSYTF.

In this sample, this clonotype turned up many times. V is TRBV12-3 or TRBV12-4 and J is TRBJ2-5; possibly TRBD2 for D (7 bases). The CDR3 spans 18 residues. The V end lost 2 bases, the J end lost 3 bases, and 22 bases lay between the germline ends. CDR3 sequence: CASSLWLVGGGKKETQYF. The CDR3 nucleotides read TGTGCCAGCAGTTTATGGCTTGTGGGGGGGGGCAAAAAAGAGACCCAGTACTTC.

The rearrangement joins TRBV7-3 to TRBJ1-6; D gene uncertain. V was shortened by 4 bases and J by 5 bases, with 15 bases between the two germline ends. Germline CDR1 reads SGHTA; CDR2 reads FQGTGA. This CDR3 spans 16 amino acids. CDR3 coding DNA: TGTGCCAGCAGCTCCCTGTCCCGGGATGATAATTCACCCCTCCACTTT. Amino acids: CASSSLSRDDNSPLHF.

This clonotype came up many times. The chain carries TRBV6-1 and TRBJ1-3; D gene unclear. Germline CDR1 and CDR2: MNHNS and SASEGT. V lost 5 bases to trimming and J lost 4 bases, with 12 bases between them. The CDR3 runs to 14 residues. CDR3 DNA sequence: TGTGCCAGCAGTCGATGGAATACCGGAAACACCATATATTTT. It translates to CASSRWNTGNTIYF.

The chain uses TRBV7-9 and TRBJ1-4; TRBD1 matches at 8 bases. The CDR3 loop spans 14 amino acids. CDR1 and CDR2 (germline): SEHNR, FQNEAQ (reference sequence). J was trimmed by 6 bases and V by 2 bases; bases with no gene match: 2. The chain's CDR3 is CASSLQGADEKLFF. In nucleotides, the CDR3 is TGTGCCAGCAGCTTACAGGGGGCGGATGAAAAACTGTTTTTT.

About this clonotype itself: A read error may explain this, as a much larger clone is one base away. The chain has TRBV30 and TRBJ2-3; D call uncertain. The CDR3 is 11 amino acids. Germline V lookup: CDR1 GTSNPN, CDR2 SVGIG (reference sequence). V lost 6 bases and J 2 bases, leaving 6 bases between the germline ends. CDR3 in amino acids: CACELTDTQYF. The CDR3 nucleotides are TGTGCCTGCGAACTCACAGATACGCAGTATTTT.

This clonotype was recorded a few times. V is TRBV4-1 and J is TRBJ2-1, with a tentative D call TRBD2 (5 bases). Trimming took off 0 bases at V and 12 bases at J, with 12 bases between the two ends. Germline V gene sequence: CDR1 MGHRA, CDR2 YSYEKL. This CDR3 comprises 13 residues. The CDR3 nucleotides are TGCGCCAGCAGCCAAGATCGGGGTTTCGGGCAGTTCTTC. It specifies CASSQDRGFGQFF.

There are a few counts of this clonotype. The chain combines TRBV5-1 with TRBJ1-1; no clear D. V lost 0 bases and J lost 11, with 17 bases in between. Germline-derived CDR1 and CDR2 are SGHRS and YFSETQ. The CDR3 extends over 14 amino acids. The CDR3 region is CASSLDPGRGRAFF. CDR3 DNA sequence: TGCGCCAGCAGCTTGGACCCGGGAAGAGGTCGCGCTTTCTTT.